This TCR beta chain was identified in a study of blood T cell repertoires in COVID-19. Background on the study: Sample material is recorded as cDNA or gDNA derived from T cells, B-cell-depleted T cells, or PBMCs.

CDR1 and CDR2 from the germline V gene are SGHAT and FQNNGV. J was trimmed by 1 base and V by 0 bases; bases with no gene match: 5. The CDR3 covers 16 residues. TCRdb keeps only in-frame clones here, not all; method: immunoSEQ multiplex PCR. The top ten clones hold less than 3% of a sample with 150,000 or so clones, 75% to 80% of them seen once. The sequence was obtained from a woman between 45 and 60 years old who had recovered from COVID-19. This chain links TRBV11-2 with TRBJ2-7; 8 bases are shared with TRBD1. The specimen was PBMCs or T cells enriched from blood (not recorded which). CDR3 bases: TGTGCCAGCAGCTTAGACGACAGGGGAGTTTCCTACGAGCAGTACTTC. Its translation: CASSLDDRGVSYEQYF.